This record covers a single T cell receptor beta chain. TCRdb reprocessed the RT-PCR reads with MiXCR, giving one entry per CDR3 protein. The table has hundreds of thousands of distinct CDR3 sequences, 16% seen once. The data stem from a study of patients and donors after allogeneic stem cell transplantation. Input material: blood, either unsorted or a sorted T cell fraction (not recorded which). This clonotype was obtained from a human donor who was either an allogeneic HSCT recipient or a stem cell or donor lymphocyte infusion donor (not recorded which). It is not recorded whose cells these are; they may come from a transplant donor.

The CDR3 coding sequence is TGTGCCAGCAGCCAAGGCGGACTAGCGGGAGACAATGAGCAGTTCTTC. Its protein is CASSQGGLAGDNEQFF. The V and J genes are TRBV7-2 and TRBJ2-1, with 13 nucleotides matching TRBD2. The CDR3 is 16 amino acids. Germline CDR1 reads SGHTA; CDR2 reads FQGNSA. Trimming at V came to 5 bases and at J to 5 bases, leaving 6 bases not matched to a gene.